This T cell receptor (beta chain) came from a study of blood T cell repertoires in COVID-19. Repertoires were generated with immunoSEQ multiplex PCR, while TCRdb's copy carries only in-frame clones and drops some. This sample has about 410,000 clones, with roughly 90% found just once. Germline CDR1 SGHRS, CDR2 YFSETQ. V dropped 4 bases and J dropped 4; count of bases not matched to a gene: 8. This CDR3 region has 15 residues. Input material: PBMCs or T cells enriched from blood (not recorded which). This rearrangement joins TRBV5-1 to TRBJ2-1; 7 bases match TRBD1. This TCR was recovered from a woman aged 25 to 45 who had recovered from COVID-19. Here the CDR3 reads CASSPRTGQYNEQFF. CDR3 bases: TGCGCCAGCAGCCCTCGGACAGGACAGTACAATGAGCAGTTCTTC.